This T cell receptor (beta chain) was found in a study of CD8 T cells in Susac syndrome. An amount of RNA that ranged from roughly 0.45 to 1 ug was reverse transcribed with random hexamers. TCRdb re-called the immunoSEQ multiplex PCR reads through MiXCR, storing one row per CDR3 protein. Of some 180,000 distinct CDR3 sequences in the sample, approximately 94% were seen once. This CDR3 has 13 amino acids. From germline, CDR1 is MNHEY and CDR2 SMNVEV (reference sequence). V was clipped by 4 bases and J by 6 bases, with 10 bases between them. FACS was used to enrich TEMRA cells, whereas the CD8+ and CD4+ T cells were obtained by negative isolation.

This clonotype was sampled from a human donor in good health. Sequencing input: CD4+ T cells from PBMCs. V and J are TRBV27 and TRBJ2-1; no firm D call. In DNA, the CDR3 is TGTGCCAGCAGTTCCTGGACGGGCAATGAGCAGTTCTTC. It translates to CASSSWTGNEQFF.